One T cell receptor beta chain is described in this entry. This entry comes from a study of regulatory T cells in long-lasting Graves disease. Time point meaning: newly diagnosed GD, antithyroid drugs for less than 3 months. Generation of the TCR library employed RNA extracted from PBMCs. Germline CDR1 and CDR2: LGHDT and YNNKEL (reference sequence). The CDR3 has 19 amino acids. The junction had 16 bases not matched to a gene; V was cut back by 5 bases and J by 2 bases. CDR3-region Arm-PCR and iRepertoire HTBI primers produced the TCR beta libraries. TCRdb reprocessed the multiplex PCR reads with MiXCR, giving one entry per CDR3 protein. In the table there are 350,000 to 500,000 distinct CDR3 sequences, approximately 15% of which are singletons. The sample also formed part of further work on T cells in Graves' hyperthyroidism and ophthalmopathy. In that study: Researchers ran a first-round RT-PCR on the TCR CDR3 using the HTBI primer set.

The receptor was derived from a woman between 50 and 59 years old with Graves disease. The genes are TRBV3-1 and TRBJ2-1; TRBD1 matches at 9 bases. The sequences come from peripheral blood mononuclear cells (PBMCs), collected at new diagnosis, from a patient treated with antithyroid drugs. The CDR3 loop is CASSTRDRVLAGTYNEQFF. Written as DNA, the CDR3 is TGTGCCAGCAGCACAAGGGACAGGGTCCTGGCGGGAACCTACAATGAGCAGTTCTTC.